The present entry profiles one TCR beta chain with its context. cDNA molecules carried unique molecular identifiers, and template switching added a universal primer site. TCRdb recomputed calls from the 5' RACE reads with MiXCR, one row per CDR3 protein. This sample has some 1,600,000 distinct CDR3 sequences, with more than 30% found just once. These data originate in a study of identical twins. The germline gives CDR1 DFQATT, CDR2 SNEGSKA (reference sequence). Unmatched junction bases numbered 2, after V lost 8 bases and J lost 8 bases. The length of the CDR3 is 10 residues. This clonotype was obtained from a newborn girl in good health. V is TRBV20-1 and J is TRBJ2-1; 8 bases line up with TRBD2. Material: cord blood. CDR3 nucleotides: TGCAGTAGCGGGAGCTATGAGCAGTTCTTC. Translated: CSSGSYEQFF.